This TCR beta chain was identified in a study of cytomegalovirus exposure and HLA in healthy donors. Study-level background: Out of about 190 million T cells, an earlier analysis found about 120 million unique TCR beta sequences in total. Overall study findings and caveats: In a later analysis, a genetic analysis reported fewer productive-TCR N-insertions in an Asian-associated ancestry cluster than the cohort average.

This clone appeared a single time. The antigen remains unidentified. Both 60 Vbeta primers and 13 Jbeta primers went into the PCR. This table comes from immunoSEQ multiplex PCR, and its TCRdb copy is limited to in-frame clones, with some not included. In the table there are roughly 70,000 clones, around 77% of which are singletons. The sequenced sample consisted of PBMCs. The TCR originated in a man aged 50 to 59 in good health and CMV-seronegative.

The CDR3 DNA follows: TGTGCCAGCAGCGGGGACTTTGGGAATCAGCCCCAGCATTTT. Residues: CASSGDFGNQPQHF. This rearrangement joins TRBV7-9 to TRBJ1-5; weak D call: TRBD1 (5 bases). Germline V gives CDR1 SEHNR, CDR2 FQNEAQ (reference sequence). The V and J ends lost 5 bases and 4 bases respectively, with 12 bases between them. CDR3 size: 14 residues.